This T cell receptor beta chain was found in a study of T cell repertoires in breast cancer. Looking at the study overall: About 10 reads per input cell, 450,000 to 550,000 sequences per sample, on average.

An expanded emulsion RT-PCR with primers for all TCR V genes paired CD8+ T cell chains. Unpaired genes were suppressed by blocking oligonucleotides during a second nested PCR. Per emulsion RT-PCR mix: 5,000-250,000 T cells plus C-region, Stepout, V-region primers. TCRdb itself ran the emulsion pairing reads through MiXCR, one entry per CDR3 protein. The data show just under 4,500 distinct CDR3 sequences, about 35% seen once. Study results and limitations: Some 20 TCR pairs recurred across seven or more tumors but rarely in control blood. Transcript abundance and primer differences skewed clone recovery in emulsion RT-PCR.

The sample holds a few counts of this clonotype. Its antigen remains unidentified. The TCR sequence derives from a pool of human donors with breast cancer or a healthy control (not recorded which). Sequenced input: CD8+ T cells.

The CDR3 protein is CASSLTLDRDTEAFF. Here the CDR3 DNA reads TGTGCCAGCAGCTTAACTTTAGACAGGGACACTGAAGCTTTCTTT. This chain connects TRBV7-3 to TRBJ1-1, with TRBD1 matching 7 bases. V shed 0 bases, J shed 3 bases, and the junction held 4 bases outside the gene matches. Germline V gene data show CDR1 as SGHTA and CDR2 as FQGTGA. The CDR3 runs 15 residues.